Sequencing of this T cell receptor (beta chain) was carried out in a study of blood T cell repertoires in COVID-19. This table comes from immunoSEQ multiplex PCR, and its TCRdb copy is limited to in-frame clones, with some not included. Found here are about 210,000 clones, roughly 90% of them singletons; the top ten hold about 1.8%. Trimming removed 0 bases from V and 8 bases from J; junction bases left unmatched: 11. This CDR3 spans 17 amino acids. Germline lookup yields CDR1 SEHNR and CDR2 FQNEAQ (reference sequence). This chain links TRBV7-9 with TRBJ2-1; 9 nucleotides line up with TRBD1. Source material: peripheral blood. This receptor was taken from a man in his 70s with acute or convalescent COVID-19. The CDR3 bases are TGTGCCAGCAGCTTAGCGTTTCTGGACAGGGGCGGAGATGAGCAGTTCTTC. Translating it yields CASSLAFLDRGGDEQFF.